One TCR beta chain is described in this entry. As yet, its antigen is unknown. The assay was immunoSEQ multiplex PCR, and TCRdb's table has in-frame clones only and misses some. The sample includes approximately 110,000 clones, approximately 89% of them seen just once. The data stem from a study of T cell responses to AZD1222 COVID-19 vaccine. General study results and limits: Two doses of AZD1222 preceded a rise in Spike-specific TCR breadth and depth.

Losses at the gene ends were 5 bases for V and 6 bases for J; bases not matched to a gene: 5. This CDR3 is 13 amino acids long. Germline CDR1 is MNHEY and CDR2 is SVGAGI. The starting material was peripheral blood, obtained 28 days after the second AZD1222 dose. This chain connects TRBV6-5 to TRBJ1-1, with 8 bases lining up with TRBD1. This TCR came from an adult who received the AZD1222 COVID-19 vaccine. The CDR3 spells CASSNQGASEAFF. For the CDR3, the DNA is TGTGCCAGCAGTAATCAGGGGGCGTCTGAAGCTTTCTTT.